This T cell receptor beta chain was captured in a study of T-cell memory formation after mild COVID-19. Study-wide results and limits: Cross-reactive memory seemingly joined, as some responding clones were found in pre-infection memory.

TCRdb ran MiXCR on the 5' RACE reads and lists one entry per CDR3 protein. The sample has 250,000 to 300,000 distinct CDR3 sequences; about 16% are singletons. This CDR3 spans 15 amino acids. V dropped 6 bases and J dropped 4; count of bases not matched to a gene: 9. Germline CDR1 and CDR2: MDHEN and SYDVKM. Note on this clonotype: Its specificity is unknown.

V is TRBV28 and J is TRBJ2-7, with 10 bases that match TRBD1. The sequence came from a man aged 18 to 35 who had mild COVID-19 (a few samples of this study predate the infection). Cell type and time point are not known. Input material: PBMCs or a T cell subset sorted from them (not recorded which). The CDR3 sequence is CASRDSTGGLYEQYV. The CDR3 coding sequence is TGTGCCAGCAGGGACTCGACAGGGGGCTTATACGAGCAGTACGTC.